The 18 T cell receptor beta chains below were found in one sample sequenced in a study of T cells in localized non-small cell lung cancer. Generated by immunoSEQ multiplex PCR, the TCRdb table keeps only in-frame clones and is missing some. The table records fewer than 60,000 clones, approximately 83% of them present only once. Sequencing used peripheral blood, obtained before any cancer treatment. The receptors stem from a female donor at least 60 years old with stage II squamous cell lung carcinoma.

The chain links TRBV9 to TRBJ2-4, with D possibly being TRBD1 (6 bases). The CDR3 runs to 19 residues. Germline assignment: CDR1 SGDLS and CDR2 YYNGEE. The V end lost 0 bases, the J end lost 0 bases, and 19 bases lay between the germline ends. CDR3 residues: CASSVGGLPGQLAKNIQYF. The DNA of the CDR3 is TGTGCCAGCAGCGTAGGTGGGTTACCGGGACAACTAGCCAAAAACATTCAGTACTTC.

CDR3 nucleotides: TGTGCCAGTAGTCCCGGCTTAACAGGAGGCGAGCAGTACTTC. Protein product: CASSPGLTGGEQYF. This sequence joins TRBV19 and TRBJ2-7; D possibly matches TRBD1 or TRBD2 (5 bases each). Trimming left V 5 bases short and J 6 bases short, with 17 bases between. The CDR3 extends over 14 amino acids. Germline CDR1 and CDR2: LNHDA and SQIVND (reference sequence).

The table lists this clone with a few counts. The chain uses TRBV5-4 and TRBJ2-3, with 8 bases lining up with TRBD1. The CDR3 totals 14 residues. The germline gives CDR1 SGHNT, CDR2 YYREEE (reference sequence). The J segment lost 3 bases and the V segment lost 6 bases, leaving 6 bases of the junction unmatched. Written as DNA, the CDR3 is TGTGCCAGCAAAATTCAGGGGGCAACAGATACGCAGTATTTT. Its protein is CASKIQGATDTQYF.

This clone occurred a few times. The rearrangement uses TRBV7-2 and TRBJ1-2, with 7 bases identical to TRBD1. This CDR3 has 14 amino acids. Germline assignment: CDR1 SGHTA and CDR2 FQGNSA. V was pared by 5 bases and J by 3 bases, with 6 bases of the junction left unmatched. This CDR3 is CASSLQGRDYGYTF. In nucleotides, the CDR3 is TGTGCCAGCAGCCTACAGGGGCGAGACTATGGCTACACCTTC.

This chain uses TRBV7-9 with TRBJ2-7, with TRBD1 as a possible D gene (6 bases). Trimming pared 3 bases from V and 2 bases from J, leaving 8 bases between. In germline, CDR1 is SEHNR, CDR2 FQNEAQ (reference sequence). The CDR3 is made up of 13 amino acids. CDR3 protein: CASSFGQTYEQYF. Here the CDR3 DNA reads TGTGCCAGCAGCTTCGGACAGACCTACGAGCAGTACTTC.

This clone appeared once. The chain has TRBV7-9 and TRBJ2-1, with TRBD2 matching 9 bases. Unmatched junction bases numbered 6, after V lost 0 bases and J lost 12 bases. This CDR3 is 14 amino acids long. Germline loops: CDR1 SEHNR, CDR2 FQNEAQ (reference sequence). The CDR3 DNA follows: TGTGCCAGCAGCTTAGCGATTAGCGGGGGCTCGCAGTTCTTC. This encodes CASSLAISGGSQFF.

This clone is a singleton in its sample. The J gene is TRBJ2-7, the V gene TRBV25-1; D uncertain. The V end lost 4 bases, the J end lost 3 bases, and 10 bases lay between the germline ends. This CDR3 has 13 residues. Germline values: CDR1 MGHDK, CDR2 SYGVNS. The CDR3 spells CASSVRPFYEQYF. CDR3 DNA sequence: TGTGCCAGCAGTGTGCGCCCATTCTACGAGCAGTACTTC.

The CDR3 sequence is CASKQGYEQYF. For the CDR3, the DNA is TGTGCCAGCAAGCAGGGCTACGAGCAGTACTTC. This chain connects TRBV25-1 to TRBJ2-7, with D possibly being TRBD1 (5 bases). The V end was cut by 7 bases, the J end by 3 bases, with 7 bases between. The CDR3 covers 11 residues. CDR1 MGHDK and CDR2 SYGVNS come from the germline V gene.

This CDR3 is CASSLSFRDQPQHF. As DNA, the CDR3 is TGTGCCAGTAGTCTTAGCTTCCGGGATCAGCCCCAGCATTTT. The genes are TRBV19 and TRBJ1-5; no firm D call. Germline values: CDR1 LNHDA, CDR2 SQIVND (reference sequence). V lost 5 bases and J lost 5, with 13 bases in between. The CDR3 has 14 amino acids. The whole variable domain, filled in from reference TRBV19 and TRBJ1-5, reads DGGITQSPKYLFRKEGQNVTLSCEQNLNHDAMYWYRQDPGQGLRLIYYSQIVNDFQKGDIAEGYSVSREKKESFPLTVTSAQKNPTAFYLCASSLSFRDQPQHFGDGTRLSIL.

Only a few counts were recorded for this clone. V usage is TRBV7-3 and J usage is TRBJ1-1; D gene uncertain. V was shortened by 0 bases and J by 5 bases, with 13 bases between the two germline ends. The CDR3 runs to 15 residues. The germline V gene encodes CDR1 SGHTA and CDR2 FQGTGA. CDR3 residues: CASSLTKGLGTEAFF. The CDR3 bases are TGTGCCAGCAGCTTAACGAAAGGGTTGGGGACTGAAGCTTTCTTT.

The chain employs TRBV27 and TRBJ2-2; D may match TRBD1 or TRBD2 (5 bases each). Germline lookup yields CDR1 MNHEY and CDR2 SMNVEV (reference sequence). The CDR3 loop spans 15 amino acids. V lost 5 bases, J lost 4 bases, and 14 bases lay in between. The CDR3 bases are TGTGCCAGCAGTCCCGGGGCCTCAGGCACCGGGGAGCTGTTTTTT. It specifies CASSPGASGTGELFF.

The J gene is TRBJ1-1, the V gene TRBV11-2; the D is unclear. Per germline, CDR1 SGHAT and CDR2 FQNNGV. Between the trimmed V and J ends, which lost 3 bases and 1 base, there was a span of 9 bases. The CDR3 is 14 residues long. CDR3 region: CASSFQLGNTEAFF. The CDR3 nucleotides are TGTGCCAGCAGCTTTCAGCTGGGGAACACTGAAGCTTTCTTT.

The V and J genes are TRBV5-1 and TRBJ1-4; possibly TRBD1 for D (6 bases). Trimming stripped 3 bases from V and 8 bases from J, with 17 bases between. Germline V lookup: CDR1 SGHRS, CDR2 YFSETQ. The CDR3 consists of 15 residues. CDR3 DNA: TGCGCCAGCAGCTCGGGGGCCAGAGGAAGAGAAAAACTGTTTTTT. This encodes CASSSGARGREKLFF.

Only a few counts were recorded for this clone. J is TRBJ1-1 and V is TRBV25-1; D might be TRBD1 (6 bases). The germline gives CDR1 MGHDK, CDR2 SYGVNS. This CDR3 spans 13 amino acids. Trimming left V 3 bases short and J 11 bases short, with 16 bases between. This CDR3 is CASSDRTARRAFF. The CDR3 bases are TGTGCCAGCAGTGATCGGACAGCTAGGAGGGCTTTCTTT.

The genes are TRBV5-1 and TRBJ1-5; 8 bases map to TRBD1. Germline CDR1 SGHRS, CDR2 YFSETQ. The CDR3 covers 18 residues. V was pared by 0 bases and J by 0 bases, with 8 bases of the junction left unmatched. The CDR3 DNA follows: TGCGCCAGCAGCTTGGGACAGGGGAGGTCTCTTAGCAATCAGCCCCAGCATTTT. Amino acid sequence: CASSLGQGRSLSNQPQHF.

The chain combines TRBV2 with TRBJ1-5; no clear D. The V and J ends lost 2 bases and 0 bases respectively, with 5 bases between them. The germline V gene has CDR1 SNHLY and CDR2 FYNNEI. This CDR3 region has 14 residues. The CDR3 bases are TGTGCCAGCAGTGAACAGAATAGCAATCAGCCCCAGCATTTT. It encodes CASSEQNSNQPQHF. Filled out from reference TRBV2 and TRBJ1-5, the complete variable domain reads EPEVTQTPSHQVTQMGQEVILRCVPISNHLYFYWYRQILGQKVEFLVSFYNNEISEKSEIFDDQFSVERPDGSNFTLKIRSTKLEDSAMYFCASSEQNSNQPQHFGDGTRLSIL.

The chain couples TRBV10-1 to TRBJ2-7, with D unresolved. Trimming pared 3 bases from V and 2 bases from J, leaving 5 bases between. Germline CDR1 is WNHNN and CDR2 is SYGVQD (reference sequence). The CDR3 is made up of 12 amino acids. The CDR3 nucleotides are TGCGCCAGCAGTGACAAGACCTACGAGCAGTACTTC. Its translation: CASSDKTYEQYF.

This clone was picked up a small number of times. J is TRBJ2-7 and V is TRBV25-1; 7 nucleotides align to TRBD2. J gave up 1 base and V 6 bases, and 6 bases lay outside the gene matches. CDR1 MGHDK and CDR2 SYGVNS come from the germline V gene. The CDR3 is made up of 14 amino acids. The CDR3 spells CASSPYGGSYEQYF. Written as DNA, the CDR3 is TGTGCCAGCAGCCCATACGGGGGGTCCTACGAGCAGTACTTC.